This T cell receptor beta chain comes out of a study of T-cell memory formation after mild COVID-19. Study details: TCR clusters largely stayed donor specific. Study results and limitations: Pre-infection memory held some responding clones, suggesting pre-existing cross-reactive T cells responded. CD4+ clones that contracted lay mainly in CM and EM; CD8+ ones lay in EMRA.

MiXCR, applied by TCRdb to the 5' RACE reads, yields one record per CDR3 protein. The sample records more than 400,000 distinct CDR3 sequences, roughly 20% being singletons. Of note for this clonotype: What it binds is not known.

This sequence originates from an adult woman who had mild COVID-19 (a few samples of this study predate the infection). Cell type and time point are not known. The source material was PBMCs or a T cell subset sorted from them (not recorded which).

CDR3 amino acids: CASSLVWDDTQYF. CDR3 sequence (DNA): TGTGCCAGCAGCTTGGTGTGGGATGATACGCAGTATTTT. The gene calls are TRBV5-5 and TRBJ2-3; D is undetermined. V shed 0 bases and J shed 6 bases, with 8 bases lying between them. Germline CDR1 is SGHKS and CDR2 is YYEKEE (reference sequence). The CDR3 has 13 residues.